This entry lists 31 T cell receptor beta chains sequenced from one sample in a study of vaccination effects on CD4 cells after COVID-19. TCRdb keeps only in-frame clones here, not all; method: immunoSEQ multiplex PCR. Of some 50,000 clones detected, over 60% appear once; the ten largest clones hold around 5%. Their antigens remain unidentified. Culture lasted about 11 days before CD4+ T cell isolation. SARS-CoV-2 infected the person between March and December 2020, as confirmed by PCR. Of the BNT162b2 and mRNA-1273 vaccines, participants received two doses of one or the other. The material was CD4+ T cells from PBMCs cultured without peptide, obtained after COVID-19 vaccination. These receptors all come from a human donor who had a prior SARS-CoV-2 infection.

By frequency in the sample, this clone is large (0.1 to 1%). The genes are TRBV7-9 and TRBJ2-2, with 7 bases lining up with TRBD2. The CDR3 consists of 15 residues. Germline CDR1 is SEHNR and CDR2 is FQNEAQ (reference sequence). V shed 3 bases, J shed 3 bases, and the junction held 4 bases outside the gene matches. The CDR3 DNA is TGTGCCAGCAGCTTCTCTAGCGGCTACACCGGGGAGCTGTTTTTT. Residues: CASSFSSGYTGELFF.

The V gene is TRBV4-1, the J gene TRBJ1-1; no reliable D call. The V end was cut by 1 base, the J end by 0 bases, with 15 bases between. The CDR3 runs to 17 residues. Germline assignment: CDR1 MGHRA and CDR2 YSYEKL. DNA for the CDR3: TGCGCCAGCAGCCAAGGCGGAGGGCGGCATCTGAACACTGAAGCTTTCTTT. As protein: CASSQGGGRHLNTEAFF.

The sample holds a few counts of this clone. V gene TRBV2 combines with J gene TRBJ2-5; 9 bases fit TRBD2. CDR1 and CDR2 from the germline V gene are SNHLY and FYNNEI. The CDR3 runs to 16 residues. Trimming at V came to 6 bases and at J to 5 bases, leaving 13 bases not matched to a gene. The CDR3 loop reads CASRRSWASGEETQYF. In DNA form, the CDR3 reads TGTGCCAGCAGGCGAAGTTGGGCTAGCGGGGAGGAGACCCAGTACTTC.

CDR3 sequence reads: CASSSRTSGRVETQYF. The DNA for the CDR3 is TGCGCCAGCAGCTCGAGGACTAGCGGGAGGGTAGAGACCCAGTACTTC. The rearrangement joins TRBV5-1 to TRBJ2-5; 15 bases are shared with TRBD2. There are 16 residues in the CDR3. The germline V gene encodes CDR1 SGHRS and CDR2 YFSETQ. Unmatched junction bases numbered 4, after V lost 3 bases and J lost 4 bases.

This chain connects TRBV5-8 to TRBJ2-1, with 9 bases that match TRBD1. The germline V gene encodes CDR1 SGHTS and CDR2 YDEGEE. The V and J ends lost 4 bases and 8 bases, in that order; junction bases with no gene match: 10. The CDR3 spans 15 residues. Here the CDR3 DNA reads TGTGCCAGCAGCGCCACAGGGGGCGGAGGGGATGAGCAGTTCTTC. Amino acids: CASSATGGGGDEQFF.

The J gene is TRBJ1-1, the V gene TRBV15; perhaps TRBD1 as D (6 bases). Germline-derived CDR1 and CDR2 are LNHNV and YYDKDF (reference sequence). This CDR3 contains 18 residues. The V and J ends lost 0 bases and 4 bases respectively, with 21 bases between them. CDR3 nucleotide sequence: TGTGCCACCAGCAGAGACCCCTCCGGACAGTCGAGGAGCACTGAAGCTTTCTTT. It translates to CATSRDPSGQSRSTEAFF.

The chain is built from TRBV11-2 and TRBJ2-3; D gene ambiguous. Between the trimmed V and J ends, which lost 2 bases and 10 bases, there was a span of 13 bases. The CDR3 extends over 13 amino acids. CDR1 SGHAT and CDR2 FQNNGV come from the germline V gene. Written as DNA, the CDR3 is TGTGCCAGCAGCTTATACCGAGAATCCTCGCAGTATTTT. Protein: CASSLYRESSQYF.

This rearrangement joins TRBV7-2 to TRBJ2-2, with 9 bases identical to TRBD2. The J segment lost 4 bases and the V segment lost 5 bases, leaving 2 bases of the junction unmatched. CDR1 is SGHTA and CDR2 is FQGNSA in the germline V gene. The CDR3 has 14 residues. The CDR3 loop reads CASSLRGGTGELFF. The CDR3 region has the DNA TGTGCCAGCAGCCTGCGGGGGGGCACCGGGGAGCTGTTTTTT.

This clone was recorded once. J is TRBJ1-2 and V is TRBV18; tentatively, D is TRBD1 (6 bases). V gave up 2 bases and J gave up 4 bases, with 8 bases separating them. The CDR3 is 13 amino acids. Germline lookup yields CDR1 KGHSH and CDR2 LQKENI. This CDR3 reads CASSPDRSYGYTF. The CDR3 coding sequence is TGTGCCAGCTCACCAGACAGGAGCTATGGCTACACCTTC. Together with reference TRBV18 and TRBJ1-2, the CDR3 gives the full variable domain: NAGVMQNPRHLVRRRGQEARLRCSPMKGHSHVYWYRQLPEEGLKFMVYLQKENIIDESGMPKERFSAEFPKEGPSILRIQQVVRGDSAAYFCASSPDRSYGYTFGSGTRLTVV.

This clone came up a few times. The chain uses TRBV9 and TRBJ2-1, with D unresolved. The CDR3 has 13 amino acids. Germline loops: CDR1 SGDLS, CDR2 YYNGEE. V was shortened by 2 bases and J by 0 bases, with 3 bases between the two germline ends. CDR3 in amino acids: CASSVDSYNEQFF. CDR3 nucleotide sequence: TGTGCCAGCAGCGTTGACTCCTACAATGAGCAGTTCTTC.

CDR3 nucleotides: TGTGCCAGCACCCCTGAAATTCAAACCTACGAGCAGTACTTC. Translation gives CASTPEIQTYEQYF. This chain uses TRBV6-5 with TRBJ2-7; no clear D. Germline V gene sequence: CDR1 MNHEY, CDR2 SVGAGI. The CDR3 contains 14 residues. Trimming took 7 bases from V and 2 from J, leaving 15 bases between them.

The rearrangement joins TRBV4-3 to TRBJ2-5; D may be TRBD1 (6 bases). The CDR3 length is 15 residues. Trimming took off 2 bases at V and 9 bases at J, with 19 bases between the two ends. The germline gives CDR1 LGHNA, CDR2 YSLEER. The CDR3 region has the DNA TGCGCCAGCAGCCAATACGAACTAGGGCGACAGGCCCAGTACTTC. This translates into CASSQYELGRQAQYF.

The chain couples TRBV19 to TRBJ2-5, with a weak D call TRBD1 (5 bases). CDR1 is LNHDA and CDR2 is SQIVND in the germline V gene (reference sequence). This CDR3 spans 15 amino acids. V was pared by 7 bases and J by 5 bases, with 20 bases between. Here the CDR3 DNA reads TGTGCCAGTAACGCCCGCCAGGGTAGTTACGAGACCCAGTACTTC. This sequence encodes CASNARQGSYETQYF. Full variable domain (missing parts from reference TRBV19 and TRBJ2-5): DGGITQSPKYLFRKEGQNVTLSCEQNLNHDAMYWYRQDPGQGLRLIYYSQIVNDFQKGDIAEGYSVSREKKESFPLTVTSAQKNPTAFYLCASNARQGSYETQYFGPGTRLLVL.

This rearrangement joins TRBV9 to TRBJ2-5, with a weak D call TRBD2 (8 bases). The CDR3 length is 16 residues. Germline V lookup: CDR1 SGDLS, CDR2 YYNGEE. The germline V and J ends were trimmed by 4 bases and 5 bases, with 21 bases remaining between them. The CDR3 here is CASSPGGQGGRETQYF. CDR3 bases: TGTGCCAGCAGCCCGGGGGGGCAGGGGGGTAGGGAGACCCAGTACTTC.

This clone was observed a handful of times. The chain recombines TRBV18 with TRBJ2-1, with D possibly being TRBD1 or TRBD2 (5 bases each). V gave up 0 bases and J gave up 4 bases, with 10 bases separating them. The CDR3 spans 15 residues. The germline CDR1 and CDR2 sequences are KGHSH and LQKENI. The CDR3 DNA reads TGTGCCAGCTCACCACCGAACGGGGCTTACAATGAGCAGTTCTTC. Amino acids: CASSPPNGAYNEQFF.

This chain connects TRBV7-2 to TRBJ1-2, with 9 bases matching TRBD1. This CDR3 has 17 residues. The junction had 12 bases not matched to a gene; V was cut back by 5 bases and J by 2 bases. Germline V gene sequence: CDR1 SGHTA, CDR2 FQGNSA. The CDR3 nucleotides read TGTGCCAGCAGCCTAGAACAGGGGGCAGGTCTGAACTATGGCTACACCTTC. This translates into CASSLEQGAGLNYGYTF. Full variable domain (remainder filled in from reference TRBV7-2 and TRBJ1-2): GAGVSQSPSNKVTEKGKDVELRCDPISGHTALYWYRQSLGQGLEFLIYFQGNSAPDKSGLPSDRFSAERTGGSVSTLTIQRTQQEDSAVYLCASSLEQGAGLNYGYTFGSGTRLTVV.

The chain has TRBV7-9 and TRBJ2-1; unclear D gene. Germline-derived CDR1 and CDR2 are SEHNR and FQNEAQ (reference sequence). The CDR3 has 19 residues. V was shortened by 3 bases and J by 4 bases, with 25 bases between the two germline ends. CDR3 DNA sequence: TGTGCCAGCAGCTTCGCCGGGTGGGCACTTAGCCCCGGGTACAATGAGCAGTTCTTC. This translates into CASSFAGWALSPGYNEQFF.

The chain couples TRBV5-4 to TRBJ2-3, with TRBD2 matching over 10 bases. CDR3 size: 14 residues. V was pared by 4 bases and J by 10 bases, with 9 bases of the junction left unmatched. Germline CDR1 and CDR2: SGHNT and YYREEE (reference sequence). The CDR3 is CASSPNLGLAAQYF. CDR3 nucleotides: TGTGCCAGCAGCCCCAACCTCGGACTAGCGGCGCAGTATTTT.

CDR3 bases: TGTGCCAGCAGCCGAGGACTAGCGGGGTTCCAAGAGACCCAGTACTTC. Protein sequence: CASSRGLAGFQETQYF. The chain recombines TRBV14 with TRBJ2-5; 12 positions agree with TRBD2. V trimming: 4 bases; J trimming: 1 base; junction bases outside the gene matches: 4. Germline V gives CDR1 SGHDN, CDR2 FVKESK. There are 16 residues in the CDR3.

This clone showed up just a few times. This chain connects TRBV4-1 to TRBJ2-2, with D unresolved. V was shortened by 1 base and J by 4 bases, with 13 bases between the two germline ends. Germline V gene sequence: CDR1 MGHRA, CDR2 YSYEKL. The CDR3 is 16 amino acids. CDR3 coding DNA: TGCGCCAGCAGCCAAGTTCAATTTTTGGGCACCGGGGAGCTGTTTTTT. This sequence encodes CASSQVQFLGTGELFF.

The gene calls are TRBV7-2 and TRBJ2-2, with D possibly TRBD2 on 6 matching bases. This CDR3 spans 13 amino acids. Germline V gene sequence: CDR1 SGHTA, CDR2 FQGNSA. Between the trimmed V and J ends, which lost 5 bases and 6 bases, there was a span of 10 bases. The CDR3 sequence: CASSPTGAGELFF. CDR3 in DNA: TGTGCCAGCAGCCCTACGGGGGCCGGGGAGCTGTTTTTT.

The chain couples TRBV2 to TRBJ1-5; D is unresolved. Germline CDR1 reads SNHLY; CDR2 reads FYNNEI. Between the trimmed V and J ends, which lost 2 bases and 5 bases, there was a span of 10 bases. This CDR3 has 14 residues. The CDR3 loop is CASSEQAEYQPQHF. The CDR3 nucleotides read TGTGCCAGCAGTGAACAGGCCGAGTATCAGCCCCAGCATTTT.

This clone was counted only a few times. This chain uses TRBV6-6 with TRBJ2-3, with D possibly being TRBD1 (5 bases). The CDR3 has 15 amino acids. V was shortened by 6 bases and J by 6 bases, with 19 bases between the two germline ends. Looked up from germline, CDR1 is MNHNY and CDR2 is SVGAGI (reference sequence). The CDR3: CASRQDPQAWDTQYF. As DNA, the CDR3 is TGTGCCAGCAGACAGGACCCGCAGGCATGGGATACGCAGTATTTT.

This clone was observed a handful of times. The chain has TRBV11-2 and TRBJ2-1, with a tentative D call TRBD2 (6 bases). Germline CDR1 and CDR2: SGHAT and FQNNGV. V was pared by 2 bases and J by 12 bases, with 11 bases between. This CDR3 has 12 amino acids. CDR3 sequence reads: CASSLMFGGQFF. The CDR3 DNA sequence: TGTGCCAGCAGCTTAATGTTCGGGGGGCAGTTCTTC. Complete variable domain (other parts from reference TRBV11-2 and TRBJ2-1): EAGVAQSPRYKIIEKRQSVAFWCNPISGHATLYWYQQILGQGPKLLIQFQNNGVVDDSQLPKDRFSAERLKGVDSTLKIQPAKLEDSAVYLCASSLMFGGQFFGPGTRLTVL.

This sequence joins TRBV5-1 and TRBJ2-5; possibly TRBD2 for D (5 bases). The CDR3 totals 15 residues. Trimming removed 0 bases from V and 5 bases from J, with 14 bases in between. Per the germline V gene, CDR1 is SGHRS and CDR2 is YFSETQ. The DNA of the CDR3 is TGCGCCAGCAGCTTGGAGCCGGGGATGAGGGAGACCCAGTACTTC. Its translation is CASSLEPGMRETQYF.

V usage is TRBV11-3 and J usage is TRBJ2-7, with 8 bases fitting TRBD2. CDR1 and CDR2 from the germline V gene are SGHNT and YENEEA. The CDR3 runs 15 residues. With 5 bases clipped from V and 2 bases from J, the junction kept 8 bases outside the gene matches. The CDR3 reads CASSPRTSRTYEQYF. The CDR3 DNA is TGTGCCAGCAGCCCCAGGACTAGCCGAACCTACGAGCAGTACTTC.

This clone came up once. The J gene is TRBJ2-2, the V gene TRBV4-2; 13 nucleotides match TRBD2. There are 18 residues in the CDR3. Looked up from germline, CDR1 is LGHNA and CDR2 is YNFKEQ. Germline trimming cut 4 bases from V and 4 bases from J; bases unmatched to any gene: 9. The CDR3 nucleotides are TGTGCCAGCAGCCGGGTACTAGCGGGAGGGCCCGTCACCGGGGAGCTGTTTTTT. Its translation is CASSRVLAGGPVTGELFF.

The V call is TRBV28, the J call TRBJ2-5; D not certain. This CDR3 region has 13 residues. Germline assignment: CDR1 MDHEN and CDR2 SYDVKM. The V end lost 5 bases, the J end lost 5 bases, and 12 bases lay between the germline ends. The CDR3 coding sequence is TGTGCCAGCAGTCCAGGTGGACGGGAGACCCAGTACTTC. It codes for CASSPGGRETQYF.

This clone was observed a single time. V gene TRBV10-3 combines with J gene TRBJ2-2; either TRBD1 or TRBD2 may supply D (5 bases each). The CDR3 has 17 residues. Germline CDR1 is ENHRY and CDR2 is SYGVKD. V was shortened by 3 bases and J by 0 bases, with 14 bases between the two germline ends. CDR3 bases: TGTGCCATCAGTGAATCGGGGCCCGCAGCGAACACCGGGGAGCTGTTTTTT. Residues: CAISESGPAANTGELFF.

CDR3 bases: TGTGCCAGCAGCCGGCAGGCCGGCGGGGCGGATACGCAGTATTTT. Protein product: CASSRQAGGADTQYF. The chain uses TRBV28 and TRBJ2-3; D is perhaps TRBD2 (6 bases). The CDR3 runs to 15 residues. V lost 6 bases to trimming and J lost 6 bases, with 19 bases between them. From germline, CDR1 is MDHEN and CDR2 SYDVKM.

The rearrangement links TRBV19 to TRBJ2-5; 11 nucleotides line up with TRBD1. The V segment lost 3 bases and the J segment 5 bases; nucleotides outside the gene matches: 5. Looked up from germline, CDR1 is LNHDA and CDR2 is SQIVND (reference sequence). CDR3 length: 15 residues. CDR3 nucleotide sequence: TGTGCCAGTAGTATCTGGACAGGGGGCGGGGAGACCCAGTACTTC. Translation gives CASSIWTGGGETQYF.